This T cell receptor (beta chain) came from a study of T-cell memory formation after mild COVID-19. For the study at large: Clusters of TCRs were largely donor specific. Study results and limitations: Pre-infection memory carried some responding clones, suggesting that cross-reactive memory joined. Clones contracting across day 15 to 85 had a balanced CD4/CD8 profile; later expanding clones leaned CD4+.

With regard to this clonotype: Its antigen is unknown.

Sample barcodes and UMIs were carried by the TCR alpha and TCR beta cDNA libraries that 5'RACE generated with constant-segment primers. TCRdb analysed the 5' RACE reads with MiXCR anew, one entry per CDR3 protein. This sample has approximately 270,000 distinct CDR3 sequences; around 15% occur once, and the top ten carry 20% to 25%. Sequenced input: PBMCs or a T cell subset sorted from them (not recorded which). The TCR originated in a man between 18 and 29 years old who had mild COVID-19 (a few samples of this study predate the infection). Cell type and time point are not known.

The CDR3 bases are TGTGCCAGCAGTTGGCGCGGGGAGCTGTTTTTT. It is translated as CASSWRGELFF. The J gene is TRBJ2-2, the V gene TRBV6-2 or TRBV6-3; D unclear. V lost 4 bases to trimming and J lost 7 bases, with 4 bases between them. This CDR3 has 11 residues. Per the germline V gene, CDR1 is MNHEY and CDR2 is SVGEGT.